The sequence of this T cell receptor beta chain was determined in a study of T cells in Graves' hyperthyroidism and ophthalmopathy. General study results and limits: Blood samples included most of the expanded thyroid clonotypes exceeding 0.001.

The TCR beta CDR3 regions underwent amplification using RNA transcripts as the source. When the TCR CDR3 underwent first-round RT-PCR, the HTBI primer set was used. TCRdb recomputed calls from the multiplex PCR reads with MiXCR, one row per CDR3 protein. The sample contains around 400,000 distinct CDR3 sequences, around 25% of which appear only once. Graves' hyperthyroidism showing no ophthalmopathy progression within 18 months was considered stable. V was shortened by 6 bases and J by 2 bases, with 10 bases between the two germline ends. Germline V gene sequence: CDR1 MNHNS, CDR2 SASEGT. CDR3 length equals 13 residues. This clonotype was counted ten times or more. Its antigen is not known.

V and J are TRBV6-1 and TRBJ1-1; TRBD1 is a possible D gene (5 bases). This TCR was recovered from a man in his fifties with Graves' hyperthyroidism. Sequencing was carried out using blood. DNA of the CDR3: TGTGCCAGCAGCTGGGGCCTCAACACTGAAGCTTTCTTT. Its protein is CASSWGLNTEAFF.